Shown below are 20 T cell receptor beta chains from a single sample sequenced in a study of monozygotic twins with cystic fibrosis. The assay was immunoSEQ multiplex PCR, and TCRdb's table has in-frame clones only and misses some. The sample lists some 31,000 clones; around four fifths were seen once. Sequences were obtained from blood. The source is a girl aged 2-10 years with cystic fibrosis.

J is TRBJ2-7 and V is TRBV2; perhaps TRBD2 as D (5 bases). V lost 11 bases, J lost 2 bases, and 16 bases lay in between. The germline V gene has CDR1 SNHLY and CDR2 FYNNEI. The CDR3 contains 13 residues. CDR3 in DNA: TGTGCCTGCGGAGGAGTTTTCCCCTACGAGCAGTACTTC. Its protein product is CACGGVFPYEQYF.

The CDR3 DNA sequence: TGCGCCAGCAGCTTGGCCCCGCGGGACTCCTACAATGAGCAGTTCTTC. Protein sequence: CASSLAPRDSYNEQFF. The chain combines TRBV5-1 with TRBJ2-1; perhaps TRBD2 as D (6 bases). V dropped 0 bases and J dropped 0 bases, with 10 bases sitting between them. The CDR3 runs to 16 residues. Germline V lookup: CDR1 SGHRS, CDR2 YFSETQ.

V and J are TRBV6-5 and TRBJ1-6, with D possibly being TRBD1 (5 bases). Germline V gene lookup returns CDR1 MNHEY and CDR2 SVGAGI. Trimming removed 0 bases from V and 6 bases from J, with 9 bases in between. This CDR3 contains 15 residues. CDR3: CASSYSGGSNSPLHF. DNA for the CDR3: TGTGCCAGCAGTTACTCGGGGGGTAGTAATTCACCCCTCCACTTT.

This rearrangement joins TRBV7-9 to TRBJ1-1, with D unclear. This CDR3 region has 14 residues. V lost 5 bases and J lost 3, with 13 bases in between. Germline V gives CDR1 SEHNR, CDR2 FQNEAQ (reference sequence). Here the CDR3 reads CASSPRGDDTEAFF. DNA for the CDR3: TGTGCCAGCAGCCCGCGGGGAGACGACACTGAAGCTTTCTTT.

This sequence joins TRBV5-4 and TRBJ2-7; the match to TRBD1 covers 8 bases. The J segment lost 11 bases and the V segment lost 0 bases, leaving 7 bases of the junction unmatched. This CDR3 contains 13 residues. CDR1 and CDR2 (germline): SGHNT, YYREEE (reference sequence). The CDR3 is CASSLVADREKYF. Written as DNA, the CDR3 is TGTGCCAGCAGCTTGGTAGCGGACAGGGAGAAGTACTTC.

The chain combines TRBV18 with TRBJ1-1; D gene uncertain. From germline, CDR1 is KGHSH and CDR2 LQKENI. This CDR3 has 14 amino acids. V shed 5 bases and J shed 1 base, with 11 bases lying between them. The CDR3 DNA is TGTGCCAGCTCATTATCGGGCACGAACACTGAAGCTTTCTTT. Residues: CASSLSGTNTEAFF. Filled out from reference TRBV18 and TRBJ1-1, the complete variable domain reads NAGVMQNPRHLVRRRGQEARLRCSPMKGHSHVYWYRQLPEEGLKFMVYLQKENIIDESGMPKERFSAEFPKEGPSILRIQQVVRGDSAAYFCASSLSGTNTEAFFGQGTRLTVV.

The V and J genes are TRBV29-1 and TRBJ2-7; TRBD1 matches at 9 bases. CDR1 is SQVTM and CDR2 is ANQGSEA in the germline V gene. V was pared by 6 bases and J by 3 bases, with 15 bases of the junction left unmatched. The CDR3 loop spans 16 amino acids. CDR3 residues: CSVKVIPGDRDYEQYF. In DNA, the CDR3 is TGCAGCGTCAAAGTGATCCCCGGGGACAGGGACTACGAGCAGTACTTC.

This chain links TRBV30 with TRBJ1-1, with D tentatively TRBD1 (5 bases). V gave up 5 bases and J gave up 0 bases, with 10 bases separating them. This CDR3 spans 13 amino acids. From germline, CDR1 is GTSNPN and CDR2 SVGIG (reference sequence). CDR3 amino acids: CAWERGLNTEAFF. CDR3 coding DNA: TGTGCCTGGGAGAGGGGATTGAACACTGAAGCTTTCTTT. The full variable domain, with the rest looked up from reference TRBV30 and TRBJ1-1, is SQTIHQWPATLVQPVGSPLSLECTVEGTSNPNLYWYRQAAGRGLQLLFYSVGIGQISSEVPQNLSASRPQDRQFILSSKKLLLSDSGFYLCAWERGLNTEAFFGQGTRLTVV.

DNA of the CDR3: TGTGCCAGCAGTCTAGTCGGTACAGGGAGGGGGGTGGAAGAGACCCAGTACTTC. Protein product: CASSLVGTGRGVEETQYF. The rearrangement links TRBV28 to TRBJ2-5, with D possibly TRBD2 on 7 matching bases. This CDR3 contains 18 residues. The germline V gene encodes CDR1 MDHEN and CDR2 SYDVKM. Trimming shortened V by 5 bases and J by 3 bases, and 25 bases separated the two germline ends.

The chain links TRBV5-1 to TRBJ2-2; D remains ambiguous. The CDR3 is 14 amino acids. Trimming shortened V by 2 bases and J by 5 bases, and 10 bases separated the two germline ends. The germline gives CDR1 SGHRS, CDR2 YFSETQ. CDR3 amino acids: CASSFIVRTGELFF. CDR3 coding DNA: TGCGCCAGCAGCTTTATCGTGCGGACCGGGGAGCTGTTTTTT.

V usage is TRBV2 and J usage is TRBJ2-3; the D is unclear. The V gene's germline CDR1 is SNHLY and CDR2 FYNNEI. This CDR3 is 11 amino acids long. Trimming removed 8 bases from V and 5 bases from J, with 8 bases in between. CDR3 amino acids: CASAARDTQYF. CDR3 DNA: TGTGCCAGCGCAGCACGAGATACGCAGTATTTT.

The CDR3 protein is CASSPNSGTGNTIYF. CDR3 DNA: TGTGCCAGCAGCCCAAACTCAGGGACCGGAAACACCATATATTTT. This chain links TRBV11-2 with TRBJ1-3; D perhaps matches TRBD1 (5 bases). This CDR3 is built from 15 residues. Between the trimmed V and J ends, which lost 5 bases and 4 bases, there was a span of 15 bases. Per germline, CDR1 SGHAT and CDR2 FQNNGV.

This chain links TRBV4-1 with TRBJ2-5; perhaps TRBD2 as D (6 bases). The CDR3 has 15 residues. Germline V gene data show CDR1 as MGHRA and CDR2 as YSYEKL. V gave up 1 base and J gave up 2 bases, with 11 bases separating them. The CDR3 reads CASSQGTIHQETQYF. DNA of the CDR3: TGCGCCAGCAGCCAAGGGACTATACATCAAGAGACCCAGTACTTC.

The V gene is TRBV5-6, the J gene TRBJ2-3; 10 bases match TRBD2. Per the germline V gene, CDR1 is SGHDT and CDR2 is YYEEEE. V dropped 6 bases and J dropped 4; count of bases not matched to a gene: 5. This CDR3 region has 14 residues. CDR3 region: CASNLAGVSDTQYF. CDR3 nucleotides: TGTGCCAGCAACCTAGCGGGAGTTTCAGATACGCAGTATTTT.

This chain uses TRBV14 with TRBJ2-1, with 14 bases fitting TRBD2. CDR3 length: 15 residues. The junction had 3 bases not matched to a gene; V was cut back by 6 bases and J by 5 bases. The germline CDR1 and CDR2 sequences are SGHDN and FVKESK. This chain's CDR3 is CASRGLAGAHNEQFF. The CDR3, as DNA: TGTGCCAGCAGGGGACTAGCGGGAGCCCACAATGAGCAGTTCTTC.

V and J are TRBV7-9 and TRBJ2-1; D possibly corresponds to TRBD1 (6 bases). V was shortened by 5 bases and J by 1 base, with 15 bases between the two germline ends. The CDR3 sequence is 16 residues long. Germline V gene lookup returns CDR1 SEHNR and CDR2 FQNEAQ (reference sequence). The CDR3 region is CASSRTGFESYNEQFF. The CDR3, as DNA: TGTGCCAGCAGCCGTACAGGGTTTGAGTCCTACAATGAGCAGTTCTTC.

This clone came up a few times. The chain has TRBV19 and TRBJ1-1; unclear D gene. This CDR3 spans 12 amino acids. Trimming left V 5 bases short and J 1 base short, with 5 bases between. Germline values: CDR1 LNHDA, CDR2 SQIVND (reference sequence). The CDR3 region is CASSEWNTEAFF. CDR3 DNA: TGTGCCAGTAGTGAATGGAACACTGAAGCTTTCTTT.

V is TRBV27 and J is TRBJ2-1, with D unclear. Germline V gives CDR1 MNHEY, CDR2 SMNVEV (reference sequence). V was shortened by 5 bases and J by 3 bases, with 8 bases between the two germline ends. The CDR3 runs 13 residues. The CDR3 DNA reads TGTGCCAGCAGTCTTAAGTACTACAATGAGCAGTTCTTC. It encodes CASSLKYYNEQFF.

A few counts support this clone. This chain's CDR3 is CASSSPTGNEQFF. The CDR3 DNA reads as TGTGCCAGTAGTTCTCCGACTGGGAATGAGCAGTTCTTC. The chain links TRBV19 to TRBJ2-1; D call uncertain. CDR3 length: 13 residues. V lost 5 bases, J lost 7 bases, and 12 bases lay in between. Germline loops: CDR1 LNHDA, CDR2 SQIVND (reference sequence).

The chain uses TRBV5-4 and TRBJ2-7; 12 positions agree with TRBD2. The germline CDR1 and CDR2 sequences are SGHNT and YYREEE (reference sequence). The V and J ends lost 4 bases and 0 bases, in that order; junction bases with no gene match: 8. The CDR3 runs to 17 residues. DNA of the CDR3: TGTGCCAGCAGCCCCCCTGGACTAGCGGGAATCTCCTACGAGCAGTACTTC. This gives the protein CASSPPGLAGISYEQYF.